The present entry profiles one T cell receptor beta chain with its context. What antigen it recognizes has not been identified. No base quality information exists; no much larger clone differs at one position. The CDR3, from cysteine to phenylalanine, totals 15 residues. The sequence is cut down to CDR3 DNA, 45 bases in frame from base 1. CDR1 and CDR2 are read off the germline V gene as SGHVS and FQNEAQ. The germline V and J ends show losses of 3 bases and 13 bases respectively, and no gene match explains 17 bases of the junction. The sample originates from a study of T cells after somatic rescue of genetic block (dated by TCRdb to the early 2020s). For context, the study as a whole: What the study looked at was long-term robustness, specifically in a T-cell system that came about through somatic rescue of a genetic block in T-cell development.

Library generation was performed with the immunoSEQ multiplex PCR assay. The source is immuneACCESS, and TCRdb retained only in-frame sequences with V and J called. Part of the clones is not carried over; for the studies checked, unresolved V genes explain less than half of this, and the remainder is unexplained. The sample includes about 110,000 clones, with approximately 90% observed a single time. The ten biggest clones cover about 1.5% of the sample. The receptor was isolated from a woman aged 18-35 years. This receptor chain uses TRBV7-8 and TRBJ2-7; 8 middle bases align to TRBD1. The sample was peripheral blood mononuclear cells (PBMCs). The CDR3 reads as follows: CASSFDAGQAAVGYF. The DNA sequence follows: TGTGCCAGCAGCTTCGATGCGGGACAGGCCGCCGTGGGATACTTC.